Listed below are T cell receptor beta chains from one sample, sequenced in a study of cytomegalovirus exposure and HLA in healthy donors. Repertoires were generated with immunoSEQ multiplex PCR, while TCRdb's copy carries only in-frame clones and drops some. The data contain about 150,000 clones, 65% to 80% of them singletons. Sequencing was performed on PBMCs. These receptors came from a man aged 35 to 55 in good health and CMV-seropositive. Both conserved end residues are part of each CDR3. The order of the fields is V gene, D gene, J gene, clone size, CDR3 DNA, CDR3 protein. The D gene is left open where the match is weak. The size entry is marked missing in some rows and otherwise reads once, few, many or a size class.

>TRBV4-2|TRBD1|TRBJ1-1|NA
TGTGCCAGCAGCCAACCGGGACAGGCGATCATGAACACTGAAGCTTTCTTT
CASSQPGQAIMNTEAFF
>TRBV7-9|TRBD2|TRBJ2-1|NA
TGTGCCAGCAGCCGACTAGCGGCGTCCTACAATGAGCAGTTCTTC
CASSRLAASYNEQFF
>TRBV20-1|NA|TRBJ2-5|once
TGCAGTGCTGCACGGGAGGAGACCCAGTACTTC
CSAAREETQYF
>TRBV27|NA|TRBJ2-1|NA
TGTGCCAGCAGTCCTCCCACAGGTGGCGATGAGCAGTTCTTC
CASSPPTGGDEQFF
>TRBV7-2|TRBD2|TRBJ2-7|NA
TGTGCCAGCAGCCGACTAGCGGGCTACGAGCAGTACTTC
CASSRLAGYEQYF
>TRBV25-1|TRBD1|TRBJ2-7|few
TGTGCCAGCAGAGGACAGGGAAAAGTGAGCTACGAGCAGTACTTC
CASRGQGKVSYEQYF
>TRBV29-1|NA|TRBJ2-1|once
TGCAGCGTTGAAGATCTTCGTGAGCAGTTCTTC
CSVEDLREQFF
>TRBV7-9|TRBD2|TRBJ2-1|few
TGTGCCAGCAGCTTAGGGGACCCCCTAGCGGGAGACAGGGATGAGCAGTTCTTC
CASSLGDPLAGDRDEQFF
>TRBV6-6|NA|TRBJ1-2|NA
TGTGCCAGCAGTTCCACCCCCGCGGGTAACTATGGCTACACCTTC
CASSSTPAGNYGYTF
>TRBV7-9|NA|TRBJ2-7|NA
TGTGCCAGCACACGGTTCGAGGACGAGCAGTACTTC
CASTRFEDEQYF